The text below deals with one TCR beta chain. Germline assignment: CDR1 MNHEY and CDR2 SVGEGT. This CDR3 comprises 17 residues. The V and J ends lost 2 bases and 0 bases respectively, with 17 bases between them. Profiled with immunoSEQ multiplex PCR; TCRdb holds only in-frame clones, not every one. The table records 140,000 to 150,000 clones, 70% to 90% of them present only once. This record comes from a study of blood T cell repertoires in COVID-19. The V gene is TRBV6-2 or TRBV6-3, the J gene TRBJ2-7; a weak D match, TRBD2 (6 bases). The sequencing sample was made of peripheral blood. The source of this sequence is a human donor with acute or convalescent COVID-19. The donor label of this sample is uncertain. CDR3 in DNA: TGTGCCAGCAGTTACCTGCCGCGCGGGGCGAGCTCCTACGAGCAGTACGTC. Its protein is CASSYLPRGASSYEQYV.